The subject of this entry is one TCR beta chain. The antigen is unknown. Germline lookup yields CDR1 MNHNS and CDR2 SASEGT. V lost 5 bases and J 5 bases, leaving 15 bases between the germline ends. CDR3 length: 14 residues. The data were produced by immunoSEQ multiplex PCR, yet TCRdb's version contains in-frame clones alone and is incomplete. The sample lists 100,000 to 150,000 clones; about 91% were seen once. This sample is drawn from a study of cytomegalovirus exposure and HLA in healthy donors. General study results and limits: The study designated 150 or so TCR beta chains cytomegalovirus-associated. In the 130 or so validation repertoires, more than 85% of cluster scores exceeded 0, per a later analysis.

This TCR was recovered from a woman between 18 and 29 years old in good health and CMV-seronegative. The chain carries TRBV6-1 and TRBJ1-1, with D possibly matching TRBD1 (5 bases). Material for sequencing was PBMCs. CDR3 in DNA: TGTGCCAGCAGTCCCAGGGTGTTGGGGACTGAAGCTTTCTTT. Translating it yields CASSPRVLGTEAFF.